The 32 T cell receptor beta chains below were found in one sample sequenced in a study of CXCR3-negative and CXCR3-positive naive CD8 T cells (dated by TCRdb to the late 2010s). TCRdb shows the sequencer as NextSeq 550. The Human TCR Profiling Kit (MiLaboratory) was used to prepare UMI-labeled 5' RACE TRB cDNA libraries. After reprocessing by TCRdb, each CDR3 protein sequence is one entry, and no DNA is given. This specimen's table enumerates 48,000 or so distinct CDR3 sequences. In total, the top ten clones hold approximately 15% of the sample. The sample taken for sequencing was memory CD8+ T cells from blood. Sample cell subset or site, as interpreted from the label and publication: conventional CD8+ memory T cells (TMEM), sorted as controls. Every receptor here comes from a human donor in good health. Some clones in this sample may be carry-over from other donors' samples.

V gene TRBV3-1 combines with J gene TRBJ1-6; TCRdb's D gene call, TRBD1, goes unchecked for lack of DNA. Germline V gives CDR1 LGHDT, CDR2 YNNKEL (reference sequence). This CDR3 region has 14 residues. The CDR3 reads CASRRGGNNSPLHF.

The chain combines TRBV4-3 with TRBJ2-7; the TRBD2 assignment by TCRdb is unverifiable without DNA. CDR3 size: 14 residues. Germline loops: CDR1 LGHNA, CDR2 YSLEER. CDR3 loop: CASSQELADLEQYF.

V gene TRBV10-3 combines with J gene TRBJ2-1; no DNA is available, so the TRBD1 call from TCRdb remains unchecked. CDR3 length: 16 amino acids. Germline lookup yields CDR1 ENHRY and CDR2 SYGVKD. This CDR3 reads CAISEPGTGPYNEQFF.

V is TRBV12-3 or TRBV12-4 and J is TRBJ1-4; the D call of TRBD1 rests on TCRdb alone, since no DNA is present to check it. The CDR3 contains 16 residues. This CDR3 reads CASSSPQKGTSEKLFF.

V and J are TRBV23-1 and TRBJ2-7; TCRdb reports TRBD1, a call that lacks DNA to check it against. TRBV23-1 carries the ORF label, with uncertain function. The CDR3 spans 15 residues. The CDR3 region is CASSQVTGNRNEQYF.

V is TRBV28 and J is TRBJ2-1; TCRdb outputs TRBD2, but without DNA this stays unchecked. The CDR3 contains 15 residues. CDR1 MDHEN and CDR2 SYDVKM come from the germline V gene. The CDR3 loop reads CATTRTSGMYNEQFF.

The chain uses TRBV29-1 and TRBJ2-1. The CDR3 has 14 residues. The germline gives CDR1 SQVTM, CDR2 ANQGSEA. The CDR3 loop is CSVDYRSSYNEQFF.

The CDR3 loop is CASSIGGLTDTQYF. The chain employs TRBV27 and TRBJ2-3. Germline V gene lookup returns CDR1 MNHEY and CDR2 SMNVEV (reference sequence). This CDR3 comprises 14 residues.

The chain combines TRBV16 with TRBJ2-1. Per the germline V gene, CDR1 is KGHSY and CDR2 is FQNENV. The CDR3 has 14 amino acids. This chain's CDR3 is CASRNRGSYNEQFF.

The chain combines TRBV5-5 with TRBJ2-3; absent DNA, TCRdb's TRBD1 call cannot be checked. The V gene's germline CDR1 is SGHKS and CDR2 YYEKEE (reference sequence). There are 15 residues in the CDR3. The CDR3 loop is CASSLGTIGTDTQYF.

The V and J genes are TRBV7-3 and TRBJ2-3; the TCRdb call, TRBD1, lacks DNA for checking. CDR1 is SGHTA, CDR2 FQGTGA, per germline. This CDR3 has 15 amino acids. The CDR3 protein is CASSLRGGQTDTQYF. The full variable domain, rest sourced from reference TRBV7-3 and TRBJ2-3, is GAGVSQTPSNKVTEKGKYVELRCDPISGHTALYWYRQSLGQGPEFLIYFQGTGAADDSGLPNDRFFAVRPEGSVSTLKIQRTERGDSAVYLCASSLRGGQTDTQYFGPGTRLTVL.

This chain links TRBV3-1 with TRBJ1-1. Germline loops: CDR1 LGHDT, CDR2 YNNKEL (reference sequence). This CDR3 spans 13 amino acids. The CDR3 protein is CASSPWSGTEAFF.

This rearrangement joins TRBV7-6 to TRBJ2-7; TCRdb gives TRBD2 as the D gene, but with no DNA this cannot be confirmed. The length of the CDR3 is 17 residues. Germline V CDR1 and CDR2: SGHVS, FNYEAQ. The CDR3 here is CASSVGTSGARRYEQYF.

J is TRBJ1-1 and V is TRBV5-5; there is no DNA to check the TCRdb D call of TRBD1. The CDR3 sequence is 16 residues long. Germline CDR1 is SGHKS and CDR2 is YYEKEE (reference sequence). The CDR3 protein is CASSPRPGRENTEAFF. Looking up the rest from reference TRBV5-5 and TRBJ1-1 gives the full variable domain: DAGVTQSPTHLIKTRGQQVTLRCSPISGHKSVSWYQQVLGQGPQFIFQYYEKEERGRGNFPDRFSARQFPNYSSELNVNALLLGDSALYLCASSPRPGRENTEAFFGQGTRLTVV.

CDR3 sequence: CSVEELGEGTEAFF. The V gene is TRBV29-1, the J gene TRBJ1-1. The CDR3 is made up of 14 amino acids. Germline V CDR1 and CDR2: SQVTM, ANQGSEA.

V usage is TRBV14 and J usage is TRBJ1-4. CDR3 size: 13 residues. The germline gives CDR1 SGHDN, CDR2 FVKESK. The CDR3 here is CASSHPGREKLFF.

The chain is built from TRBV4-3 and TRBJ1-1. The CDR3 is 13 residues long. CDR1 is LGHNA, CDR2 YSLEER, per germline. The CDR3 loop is CASRPLGSTEAFF.

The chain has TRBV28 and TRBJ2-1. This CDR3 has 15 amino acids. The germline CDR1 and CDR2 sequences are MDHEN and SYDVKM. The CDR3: CASSSLGRTYNEQFF.

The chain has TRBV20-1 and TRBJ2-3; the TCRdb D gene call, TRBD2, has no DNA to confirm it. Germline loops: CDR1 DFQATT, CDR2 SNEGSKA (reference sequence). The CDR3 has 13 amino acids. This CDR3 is CSAAGGPTDTQYF.

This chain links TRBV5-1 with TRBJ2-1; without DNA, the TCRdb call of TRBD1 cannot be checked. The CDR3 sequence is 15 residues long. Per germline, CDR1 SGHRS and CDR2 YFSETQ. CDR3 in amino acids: CASSLGAGAPGEQFF.

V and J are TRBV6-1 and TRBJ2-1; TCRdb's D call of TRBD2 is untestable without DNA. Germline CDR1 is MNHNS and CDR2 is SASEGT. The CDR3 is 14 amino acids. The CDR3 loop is CASSSGEIPNEQFF.

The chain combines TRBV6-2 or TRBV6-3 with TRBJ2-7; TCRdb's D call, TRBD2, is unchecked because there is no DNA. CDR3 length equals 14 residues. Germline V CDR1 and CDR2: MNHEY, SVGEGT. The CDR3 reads CASRDLANLYEQYF.

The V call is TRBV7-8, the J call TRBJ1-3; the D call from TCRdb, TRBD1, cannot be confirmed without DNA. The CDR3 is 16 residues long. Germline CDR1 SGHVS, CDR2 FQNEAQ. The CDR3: CASSSRGMALRNTIYF.

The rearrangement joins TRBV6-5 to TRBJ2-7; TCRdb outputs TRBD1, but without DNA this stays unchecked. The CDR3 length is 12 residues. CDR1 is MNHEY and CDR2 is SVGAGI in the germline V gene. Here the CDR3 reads CASSKGHVEQYF.

This CDR3 is CASSYSTVNQPQHF. V is TRBV6-5 and J is TRBJ1-5. This CDR3 has 14 amino acids. Germline CDR1 is MNHEY and CDR2 is SVGAGI.

The CDR3 protein is CASRPGTADGGELFF. V is TRBV6-1 and J is TRBJ2-2; TCRdb designates TRBD2, a call that cannot be tested without DNA. Germline V gives CDR1 MNHNS, CDR2 SASEGT. CDR3 size: 15 residues.

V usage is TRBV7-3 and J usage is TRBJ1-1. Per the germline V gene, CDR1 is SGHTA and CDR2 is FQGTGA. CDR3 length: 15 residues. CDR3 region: CASSQDRLANTEAFF.

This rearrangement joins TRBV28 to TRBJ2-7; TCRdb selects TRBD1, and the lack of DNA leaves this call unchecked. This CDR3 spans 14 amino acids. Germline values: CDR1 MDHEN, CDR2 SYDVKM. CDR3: CASSAGQGPYEQYF.

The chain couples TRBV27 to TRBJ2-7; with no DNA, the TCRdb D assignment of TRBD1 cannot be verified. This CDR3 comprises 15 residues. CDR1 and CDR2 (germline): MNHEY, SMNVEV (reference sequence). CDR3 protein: CASSEGQGAPNEQYF.

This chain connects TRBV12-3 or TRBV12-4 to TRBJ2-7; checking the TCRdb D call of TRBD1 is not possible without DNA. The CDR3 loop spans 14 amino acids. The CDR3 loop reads CASSRDGASYEQYF.

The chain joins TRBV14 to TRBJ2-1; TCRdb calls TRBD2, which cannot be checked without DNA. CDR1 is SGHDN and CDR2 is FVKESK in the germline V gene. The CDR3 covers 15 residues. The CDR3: CASSAPGLSYNEQFF.

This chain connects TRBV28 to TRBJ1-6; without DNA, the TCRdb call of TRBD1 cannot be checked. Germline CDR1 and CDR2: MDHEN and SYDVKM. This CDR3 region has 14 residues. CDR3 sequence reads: CASSLGPTVEPLHF.